These T cell receptor beta chains were read from a single sample in a study of blood T cells in healthy people across ages. Via MiXCR, TCRdb re-called the 5' RACE reads, giving one row per CDR3 protein. The sample records 800,000 or so distinct CDR3 sequences, approximately 65% being singletons. Sequencing used blood. The receptors shown here come from a young man in good health. Each CDR3 is given with its conserved first and last residue.

cdr3_aa	v_call	j_call
CSASFTGSYNEQFF	TRBV20-1	TRBJ2-1
CAGSFLMATPYNEQFF	TRBV7-9	TRBJ2-1
CASSQERGTSPYGYTF	TRBV14	TRBJ1-2
CASSYKVAGGHGDTQYF	TRBV6-2/TRBV6-3	TRBJ2-3
CASSQGQGRSSPLHF	TRBV4-3	TRBJ1-6
CASSYAGSYEQYF	TRBV6-6	NA
CASSPTGATDTQYF	TRBV7-2	TRBJ2-3
CAISESNGGTDTQYF	TRBV10-3	TRBJ2-3
CATSRDPRDQETQYF	TRBV15	TRBJ2-5
CASSLRSQSTDTQYF	TRBV7-3	TRBJ2-3
CASGGENPTF	TRBV7-9	TRBJ1-2
CASNRRPRIDGYTF	TRBV2	TRBJ1-2
CASSQGLGGSTDTQYF	TRBV4-2	TRBJ2-3
CASSPGTSGGSRNTQYF	TRBV7-2	TRBJ2-3
CASSLERWETQYF	TRBV7-2	TRBJ2-5
CASSPTGAKNIQYF	TRBV12-3/TRBV12-4	TRBJ2-4
CASSFGRNYEQYF	TRBV27	TRBJ2-7
CASSYPRSENYGYTF	TRBV6-6	TRBJ1-2
CSVLGSYEQYF	TRBV29-1	TRBJ2-7
CASSRVAGTNSYNEQFF	TRBV9	TRBJ2-1